Listed below are T cell receptor beta chains from one sample, sequenced in a study of blood T cells in healthy people across ages. Each CDR3 protein gets one entry after TCRdb re-called the 5' RACE reads with MiXCR. The profile shows fewer than 900,000 distinct CDR3 sequences, 36% of them singletons. The sequenced sample was blood. The source is a man younger than 35 in good health. CDR3s include the opening cysteine and the closing phenylalanine or tryptophan. The D gene is left open where the match is weak. Size values are once, few and many counts, or a class for expanded clones, and some rows have none.

clone size	J gene	V gene	D gene	CDR3 protein	CDR3 DNA
few	TRBJ2-1	TRBV12-3/TRBV12-4	TRBD2	CASRPTSGGAYNEQFF	TGTGCCAGCAGACCGACTAGCGGGGGGGCCTACAATGAGCAGTTCTTC
.	TRBJ2-2	TRBV9	.	CASSVGPGMGTGELFF	TGTGCCAGCAGCGTAGGCCCGGGGATGGGCACCGGGGAGCTGTTTTTT
few	TRBJ2-7	TRBV7-2	TRBD1	CASSLDDRVGSYEQYF	TGTGCCAGCAGCTTAGACGACAGGGTAGGGTCCTACGAGCAGTACTTC
many	TRBJ2-7	TRBV20-1	.	CSARDKWQSYEQYF	TGCAGTGCTAGAGATAAGTGGCAGTCCTACGAGCAGTACTTC
.	TRBJ2-4	TRBV27	.	CASSPVGSAKNIQYF	TGTGCCAGCAGTCCGGTTGGGTCCGCCAAAAACATTCAGTACTTC
many	TRBJ1-2	TRBV10-3	.	CAISNPDRRSNYGYTF	TGTGCCATCAGTAACCCCGACAGGCGTTCTAACTATGGCTACACCTTC
once	TRBJ1-2	TRBV20-1	.	CSARKTDSYGYTF	TGCAGTGCTAGGAAGACAGACAGCTATGGCTACACCTTC
few	TRBJ2-1	TRBV6-2/TRBV6-3	TRBD1	CASSYATGDIRNGQFF	TGTGCCAGCAGTTACGCCACAGGGGATATTAGAAATGGGCAGTTCTTC
many	TRBJ1-1	TRBV20-1	.	CSATTGAGTEAFF	TGCAGTGCTACTACCGGAGCGGGGACTGAAGCTTTCTTT
many	TRBJ1-5	TRBV12-3/TRBV12-4	.	CASSYIRDQPQHF	TGTGCCAGCAGTTATATCAGGGATCAGCCCCAGCATTTT
many	TRBJ1-4	TRBV5-1	.	CASSLVGAGEKLFF	TGCGCCAGCAGCTTGGTGGGTGCTGGTGAAAAACTGTTTTTT
.	TRBJ2-7	TRBV5-1	TRBD2	CASSLVPSGGPSREQYF	TGCGCCAGCAGCTTGGTCCCTAGCGGGGGGCCGTCTCGGGAGCAGTACTTC
.	TRBJ1-6	TRBV25-1	TRBD1	CASRDRANSPLHF	TGTGCCAGCAGGGACAGGGCTAATTCACCCCTCCACTTT
.	TRBJ2-3	TRBV7-2	TRBD1	CASSSTGGWTTDTQYF	TGTGCCAGCAGCTCAACAGGGGGGTGGACCACAGATACGCAGTATTTT
once	TRBJ2-4	TRBV10-2	.	CASRDTGPKNIQYF	TGCGCCAGCAGAGATACGGGGCCCAAAAACATTCAGTACTTC
.	TRBJ1-2	TRBV7-9	TRBD1	CASSLRTGGEKTYGYTF	TGTGCCAGCAGCTTAAGAACAGGGGGAGAAAAAACCTATGGCTACACCTTC
.	TRBJ2-7	TRBV7-3	.	CASNLSGRNYEQYF	TGTGCCAGCAACTTAAGTGGCAGGAACTACGAGCAGTACTTC
.	TRBJ2-1	TRBV6-2/TRBV6-3	TRBD2	CTSSRLGTSGGNEQFF	TGTACCAGCAGTCGCCTAGGCACTAGCGGGGGCAATGAGCAGTTCTTC
.	TRBJ1-1	TRBV5-6	.	CASSCGVDTEAFF	TGTGCCAGCAGCTGCGGGGTCGACACTGAAGCTTTCTTT
few	TRBJ2-5	TRBV9	.	CASSVLGRQETQYF	TGTGCCAGCAGCGTCTTAGGGCGCCAAGAGACCCAGTACTTC
.	TRBJ1-1	TRBV9	TRBD1	CASSGGTSTGAEAFF	TGTGCCAGCAGCGGGGGAACTTCGACAGGGGCTGAAGCTTTCTTT
few	TRBJ2-1	TRBV7-9	.	CASSELGMVYNEQFF	TGTGCCAGCAGCGAGCTCGGTATGGTTTACAATGAGCAGTTCTTC
many	TRBJ1-5	TRBV29-1	.	CSVVRPTPRAQHF	TGCAGCGTTGTACGTCCAACCCCCAGGGCCCAGCATTTT
.	TRBJ1-3	TRBV4-3	.	CASSQGPSGDTIYF	TGCGCCAGCAGCCAAGGCCCATCTGGAGACACCATATATTTT
many	TRBJ2-4	TRBV5-5	.	CASILDPGGNIQYF	TGTGCCAGCATCCTTGACCCGGGCGGAAACATTCAGTACTTC
many	TRBJ2-7	TRBV7-9	TRBD2	CASSYPSGDSYEQYF	TGTGCCAGCAGTTACCCTAGCGGGGACTCCTACGAGCAGTACTTC
many	TRBJ1-2	TRBV10-3	.	CAISQLRETNYGYTF	TGTGCCATCAGCCAGTTAAGGGAGACTAACTATGGCTACACCTTC
many	TRBJ1-5	TRBV4-3	.	CASSQDRGSNQPQHF	TGCGCCAGCAGCCAAGATCGTGGGAGCAATCAGCCCCAGCATTTT
.	TRBJ2-2	TRBV12-3/TRBV12-4	.	CTSSPQTGAGELFF	TGTACCAGCTCTCCACAAACGGGGGCCGGGGAGCTGTTTTTT
.	TRBJ1-5	TRBV7-2	.	CASTRAPGDNQPQHF	TGTGCCAGCACCAGAGCCCCAGGAGACAATCAGCCCCAGCATTTT
.	TRBJ1-4	TRBV6-5	.	CASSCSKKGATNEKLFF	TGTGCCAGCAGTTGCTCGAAAAAGGGGGCAACTAATGAAAAACTGTTTTTT
many	TRBJ2-4	TRBV25-1	.	CASSDAIGGTLNIQYF	TGTGCCAGCAGTGATGCGATTGGGGGTACGCTAAACATTCAGTACTTC
many	TRBJ2-1	TRBV12-3/TRBV12-4	TRBD2	CASSFRPGLAGGRSYNEQFF	TGTGCCAGCAGTTTTAGACCGGGACTAGCGGGGGGGCGTTCCTACAATGAGCAGTTCTTC
.	TRBJ2-7	TRBV20-1	.	CSARETGTYEQYF	TGCAGTGCTAGAGAAACAGGGACATACGAGCAGTACTTC
few	TRBJ2-5	TRBV6-2/TRBV6-3	.	CASSYEQETQYF	TGTGCCAGCAGTTACGAGCAAGAGACCCAGTACTTC
.	TRBJ2-7	TRBV6-6	TRBD1	CASDSGGLNEQYF	TGTGCCAGCGACTCAGGGGGATTAAATGAGCAGTACTTC
many	TRBJ2-1	TRBV6-2/TRBV6-3	.	CASSYNDNEQFF	TGTGCCAGCAGTTACAACGACAATGAGCAGTTCTTC
few	TRBJ1-1	TRBV4-2	.	CASSHGGSLNTEAFF	TGTGCCAGCAGCCATGGAGGGAGCCTGAACACTGAAGCTTTCTTT
few	TRBJ1-2	TRBV7-2	TRBD1	CASSLDTLGQGGIVTF	TGTGCCAGCAGCTTAGACACCCTCGGACAGGGCGGGATTGTCACCTTC
many	TRBJ2-3	TRBV21-1	.	CASSKALESGWEEDTQYF	TGTGCCAGCAGCAAAGCGCTCGAGTCGGGGTGGGAGGAGGATACGCAGTATTTT
.	TRBJ2-3	TRBV2	TRBD2	CASSSFMTSGDTDTQYF	TGTGCCAGCAGTTCATTTATGACTAGCGGGGACACAGATACGCAGTATTTT
few	TRBJ1-5	TRBV2	TRBD1	CASTGAGGSNQPQHF	TGTGCCAGCACCGGGGCAGGGGGTAGCAATCAGCCCCAGCATTTT
few	TRBJ2-1	TRBV11-1	TRBD1	CASKPGQGGNEQFF	TGTGCCAGCAAACCGGGACAGGGCGGTAATGAGCAGTTCTTC
.	TRBJ2-6	TRBV7-2	TRBD1	CASILGQGARKGANVLTF	TGTGCCAGCATCTTAGGACAGGGGGCTAGGAAGGGGGCCAACGTCCTGACTTTC
.	TRBJ1-2	TRBV7-2	.	CASSLWTPRNPNYGYTF	TGTGCCAGCAGCTTATGGACTCCTCGTAACCCTAACTATGGCTACACCTTC
.	TRBJ2-1	TRBV2	TRBD2	CATTGLAGGNEQFF	TGTGCCACCACAGGACTAGCGGGGGGTAATGAGCAGTTCTTC
.	TRBJ1-6	TRBV3-1	.	CASSPHNSPLGDSPLHF	TGTGCCAGCAGCCCGCATAACAGCCCACTCGGGGATTCACCCCTCCACTTT
.	TRBJ2-3	TRBV20-1	.	CSARTGRGTITDTQYF	TGCAGTGCTAGGACGGGACGGGGGACCATCACAGATACGCAGTATTTT
few	TRBJ1-1	TRBV20-1	.	CSARQGGTEAFF	TGCAGTGCTAGGCAGGGTGGAACTGAAGCTTTCTTT
.	TRBJ1-1	TRBV20-1	.	CSASVQGLAEAFF	TGCAGTGCTAGTGTCCAGGGGTTGGCTGAAGCTTTCTTT
.	TRBJ1-5	TRBV15	TRBD1	CATSSGTGINQPQHF	TGTGCCACCAGCAGCGGGACAGGGATCAATCAGCCCCAGCATTTT
.	TRBJ2-5	TRBV2	.	CAGDPGQMPQETQYF	TGTGCCGGTGATCCTGGACAGATGCCCCAAGAGACCCAGTACTTC
few	TRBJ1-1	TRBV29-1	.	CSVVGFSSTEAFF	TGCAGCGTTGTTGGATTTAGCAGCACTGAAGCTTTCTTT
once	TRBJ2-7	TRBV18	.	CASSNRESSYNEQYF	TGTGCCAGCTCAAATCGGGAGAGCTCCTACAATGAGCAGTACTTC